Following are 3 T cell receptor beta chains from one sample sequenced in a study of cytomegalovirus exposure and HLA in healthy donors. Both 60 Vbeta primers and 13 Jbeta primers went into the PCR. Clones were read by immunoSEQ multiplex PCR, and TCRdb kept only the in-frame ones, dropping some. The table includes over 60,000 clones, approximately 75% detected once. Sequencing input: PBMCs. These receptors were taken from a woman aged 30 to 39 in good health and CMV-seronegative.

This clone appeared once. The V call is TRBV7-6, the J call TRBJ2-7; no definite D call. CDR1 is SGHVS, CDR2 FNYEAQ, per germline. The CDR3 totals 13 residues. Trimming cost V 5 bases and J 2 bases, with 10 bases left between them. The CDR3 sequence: CASSLGTAYEQYF. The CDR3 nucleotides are TGTGCCAGCAGCCTGGGTACAGCCTACGAGCAGTACTTC. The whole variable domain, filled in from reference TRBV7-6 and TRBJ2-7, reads GAGVSQSPRYKVTKRGQDVALRCDPISGHVSLYWYRQALGQGPEFLTYFNYEAQQDKSGLPNDRFSAERPEGSISTLTIQRTEQRDSAMYRCASSLGTAYEQYFGPGTRLTVT.

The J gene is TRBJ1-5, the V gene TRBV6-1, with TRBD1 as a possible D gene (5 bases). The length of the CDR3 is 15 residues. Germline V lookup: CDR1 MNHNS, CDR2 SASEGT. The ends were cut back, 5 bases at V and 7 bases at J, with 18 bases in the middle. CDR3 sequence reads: CASSTRGGVGQPQHF. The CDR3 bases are TGTGCCAGCAGTACACGGGGAGGGGTCGGGCAGCCCCAGCATTTT.

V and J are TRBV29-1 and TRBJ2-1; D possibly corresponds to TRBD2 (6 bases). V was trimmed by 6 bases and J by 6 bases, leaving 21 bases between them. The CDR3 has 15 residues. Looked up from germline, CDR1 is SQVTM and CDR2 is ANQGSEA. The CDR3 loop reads CSVQAGTGLGNEQFF. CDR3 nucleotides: TGCAGCGTCCAAGCCGGGACGGGACTTGGCAATGAGCAGTTCTTC.